The 15 T cell receptor beta chains given below trace back to one sample, sequenced in a study of identical twins. TCRdb re-called the 5' RACE reads through MiXCR, storing one row per CDR3 protein. Of 500,000 to 550,000 distinct CDR3 sequences in the sample, around 20% were seen once. This sample also appeared in a second study, on T cells expressing NK-cell markers.

The sequenced material came from CD4+ T cells sorted from blood. These receptors all stem from a woman aged 18-29 years in good health.

This clonotype was seen more than once but under ten times. This chain connects TRBV3-1 to TRBJ2-1, with D perhaps matching TRBD2 (5 bases). V was shortened by 3 bases and J by 6 bases, with 12 bases between the two germline ends. This CDR3 has 14 amino acids. Germline V gene data show CDR1 as LGHDT and CDR2 as YNNKEL (reference sequence). For the CDR3, the DNA is TGTGCCAGCAGCCAGGATACTAGGGCCAATGAGCAGTTCTTC. Translating it yields CASSQDTRANEQFF.

This clonotype was seen more than once but under ten times. The CDR3 loop is CSFRVSEAFF. DNA for the CDR3: TGCAGCTTCAGGGTATCTGAAGCTTTCTTT. The chain couples TRBV29-1 to TRBJ1-1, with TRBD1 as a possible D gene (5 bases). This CDR3 region has 10 residues. V was trimmed by 8 bases and J by 6 bases, leaving 10 bases between them. Germline CDR1 reads SQVTM; CDR2 reads ANQGSEA.

This clonotype was counted only a few times. The chain links TRBV6-5 to TRBJ2-1, with 11 bases identical to TRBD2. There are 15 residues in the CDR3. Germline-derived CDR1 and CDR2 are MNHEY and SVGAGI. V was clipped by 2 bases and J by 7 bases; unmatched bases: 4. CDR3 residues: CASSYRTSGQNEQFF. CDR3 coding DNA: TGTGCCAGCAGTTACCGGACTAGCGGGCAGAATGAGCAGTTCTTC.

This chain links TRBV10-3 with TRBJ2-7; 12 nucleotides line up with TRBD2. Germline V lookup: CDR1 ENHRY, CDR2 SYGVKD. V was clipped by 3 bases and J by 0 bases; unmatched bases: 9. CDR3 length equals 18 residues. The CDR3 DNA reads TGTGCCATCAGTGATCGTTGGACTAGCGGGGTCAGCTCCTACGAGCAGTACTTC. This translates into CAISDRWTSGVSSYEQYF.

This clonotype was detected once. The chain combines TRBV7-8 with TRBJ1-1; D gene unclear. Trimming left V 5 bases short and J 5 bases short, with 21 bases between. Germline assignment: CDR1 SGHVS and CDR2 FQNEAQ. The CDR3 covers 16 residues. CDR3 sequence (DNA): TGTGCCAGCAGCCCGAATAACCCCCTTTTCGGGACTGAAGCTTTCTTT. This encodes CASSPNNPLFGTEAFF.

This chain uses TRBV5-4 with TRBJ2-5; either TRBD1 or TRBD2 may supply D (5 bases each). V lost 4 bases and J 4 bases, leaving 14 bases between the germline ends. This CDR3 region has 14 residues. From germline, CDR1 is SGHNT and CDR2 YYREEE (reference sequence). DNA for the CDR3: TGTGCCAGCAGCCGGGACGCCATGAGAGAGACCCAGTACTTC. It codes for CASSRDAMRETQYF. The full variable domain, its missing parts supplied by reference TRBV5-4 and TRBJ2-5, is ETGVTQSPTHLIKTRGQQVTLRCSSQSGHNTVSWYQQALGQGPQFIFQYYREEENGRGNFPPRFSGLQFPNYSSELNVNALELDDSALYLCASSRDAMRETQYFGPGTRLLVL.

The chain recombines TRBV2 with TRBJ1-4; 10 bases agree with TRBD1. The CDR3 is made up of 14 amino acids. CDR1 is SNHLY, CDR2 FYNNEI, per germline. Trimming cost V 5 bases and J 6 bases; bases outside gene matches: 3. CDR3 sequence: CASSPGTGDEKLFF. The CDR3 nucleotides read TGTGCCAGCAGTCCCGGGACAGGGGATGAAAAACTGTTTTTT.

The J gene is TRBJ2-1, the V gene TRBV9, with TRBD1 identical over 7 bases. The V and J ends lost 0 bases and 4 bases, in that order; junction bases with no gene match: 4. CDR3 size: 15 residues. The germline CDR1 and CDR2 sequences are SGDLS and YYNGEE. The CDR3 DNA reads TGTGCCAGCAGCGTAGCAACAGGGGATTACAATGAGCAGTTCTTC. Amino acids: CASSVATGDYNEQFF.

The V gene is TRBV7-2, the J gene TRBJ2-7, with 7 bases that match TRBD2. From germline, CDR1 is SGHTA and CDR2 FQGNSA. The CDR3 runs to 16 residues. The ends lost 1 base at V and 3 bases at J; junction bases unmatched: 9. The CDR3 spells CASSLGGALARYEQYF. The CDR3 nucleotides are TGTGCCAGCAGCTTAGGAGGGGCACTAGCGCGCTACGAGCAGTACTTC.

This rearrangement joins TRBV2 to TRBJ2-1, with D tentatively TRBD2 (5 bases). CDR3 length equals 12 residues. V was trimmed by 6 bases and J by 15 bases, leaving 18 bases between them. Germline V gene sequence: CDR1 SNHLY, CDR2 FYNNEI. The CDR3 bases are TGTGCCAGCAGGGGTGAGGGAAACCCCCCGTTCTTC. Translation gives CASRGEGNPPFF.

The chain recombines TRBV29-1 with TRBJ1-1; 8 positions agree with TRBD1. From germline, CDR1 is SQVTM and CDR2 ANQGSEA. CDR3 length: 13 residues. V dropped 6 bases and J dropped 4; count of bases not matched to a gene: 7. The DNA for the CDR3 is TGCAGCGTCCAAATTACAGGGGGCACTGAAGCTTTCTTT. Amino acid sequence: CSVQITGGTEAFF.

This chain uses TRBV7-2 with TRBJ2-5; perhaps TRBD2 as D (5 bases). This CDR3 has 15 residues. Germline lookup yields CDR1 SGHTA and CDR2 FQGNSA. Trimming shortened V by 5 bases and J by 5 bases, and 18 bases separated the two germline ends. CDR3 region: CASSPRPTSGETQYF. CDR3 nucleotide sequence: TGTGCCAGCAGCCCCCGGCCTACTAGTGGGGAGACCCAGTACTTC.

This clonotype showed up just a few times. This chain joins TRBV20-1 and TRBJ1-1; the D gene is possibly TRBD1 (5 bases). The CDR3 is 13 residues long. V was trimmed by 4 bases and J by 0 bases, leaving 9 bases between them. Germline loops: CDR1 DFQATT, CDR2 SNEGSKA (reference sequence). CDR3 residues: CSAKRQMNTEAFF. The CDR3 DNA follows: TGCAGTGCTAAGCGACAGATGAACACTGAAGCTTTCTTT.

The chain employs TRBV4-1 and TRBJ2-7, with D perhaps matching TRBD2 (6 bases). The CDR3 is 15 residues long. V was trimmed by 0 bases and J by 3 bases, leaving 12 bases between them. From germline, CDR1 is MGHRA and CDR2 YSYEKL. The CDR3 protein is CASSQDVLAVYEQYF. In DNA, the CDR3 is TGCGCCAGCAGCCAAGATGTACTAGCTGTCTACGAGCAGTACTTC.

The chain uses TRBV18 and TRBJ2-7, with 8 positions matching TRBD1. The CDR3 extends over 14 amino acids. Looked up from germline, CDR1 is KGHSH and CDR2 is LQKENI. The V gene end was trimmed by 2 bases and the J gene end by 6 bases; junction bases not matched to a gene: 6. The CDR3 loop reads CASSPSATGVEQYF. DNA for the CDR3: TGTGCCAGCTCACCATCCGCGACAGGGGTCGAGCAGTACTTC.